The 18 T cell receptor beta chains in this list originate from one sample, sequenced in a study of T cell responses to AZD1222 COVID-19 vaccine. Profiling relied on immunoSEQ multiplex PCR, and the TCRdb table lists in-frame clones only, not all of them. The data show 250,000 to 300,000 clones, with about 94% seen just once and 0.55% held by the top ten. The material sequenced was peripheral blood, taken 28 days after the second AZD1222 dose. The receptors derive from an adult who received the AZD1222 COVID-19 vaccine.

This sequence joins TRBV25-1 and TRBJ2-1; 9 positions match TRBD2. Germline-derived CDR1 and CDR2 are MGHDK and SYGVNS. CDR3 length equals 15 residues. V gave up 7 bases and J gave up 4 bases; unmatched junction bases: 8. CDR3: CASTLAGGGYNEQFF. CDR3 coding DNA: TGTGCCAGCACACTAGCGGGCGGGGGTTACAATGAGCAGTTCTTC.

This clone came up once. The chain links TRBV15 to TRBJ1-1; 7 nucleotides agree with TRBD1. The germline V gene has CDR1 LNHNV and CDR2 YYDKDF (reference sequence). The CDR3 covers 14 residues. The V and J ends lost 1 base and 4 bases, in that order; junction bases with no gene match: 3. CDR3 in DNA: TGTGCCACCAGCAGAGCAGGGGGAGGCACTGAAGCTTTCTTT. Protein product: CATSRAGGGTEAFF.

This clone came up once. The V gene is TRBV4-1, the J gene TRBJ1-4; D gene unclear. The CDR3 extends over 16 amino acids. Trimming took off 0 bases at V and 2 bases at J, with 10 bases between the two ends. Germline assignment: CDR1 MGHRA and CDR2 YSYEKL. The CDR3 DNA reads TGCGCCAGCAGCCAAGATCGGGCACTGACTAATGAAAAACTGTTTTTT. Translation gives CASSQDRALTNEKLFF.

This CDR3 is CASSQAGNYGYTF. The CDR3 DNA reads TGTGCCAGCAGCCAGGCGGGTAACTATGGCTACACCTTC. V and J are TRBV14 and TRBJ1-2; D ambiguous. Germline values: CDR1 SGHDN, CDR2 FVKESK. There are 13 residues in the CDR3. The ends were cut back, 3 bases at V and 1 base at J, with 6 bases in the middle.

The J gene is TRBJ2-7, the V gene TRBV5-6; D may correspond to TRBD1 or TRBD2 (5 bases each). Germline V CDR1 and CDR2: SGHDT, YYEEEE. V was shortened by 0 bases and J by 3 bases, with 10 bases between the two germline ends. This CDR3 comprises 14 residues. CDR3 in amino acids: CASSLEGENYEQYF. Here the CDR3 DNA reads TGTGCCAGCAGCTTGGAAGGGGAGAACTACGAGCAGTACTTC.

This clone was recorded only once. This rearrangement joins TRBV4-1 to TRBJ1-2; 7 positions agree with TRBD1. V trimming: 4 bases; J trimming: 7 bases; junction bases outside the gene matches: 12. The CDR3 loop spans 15 amino acids. Germline V gene sequence: CDR1 MGHRA, CDR2 YSYEKL. CDR3 nucleotides: TGCGCCAGCAGCCTTGGACCTAAGGGACAGCTTGGCTACACCTTC. Translation: CASSLGPKGQLGYTF.

CDR3: CASSFWVRSSTDTQYF. In nucleotides, the CDR3 is TGTGCCAGCAGCTTCTGGGTTAGGTCCAGCACAGATACGCAGTATTTT. The chain carries TRBV5-4 and TRBJ2-3; D uncertain. Germline CDR1 reads SGHNT; CDR2 reads YYREEE (reference sequence). Trimming cost V 2 bases and J 0 bases, with 13 bases left between them. The CDR3 covers 16 residues.

This clone was seen only once. J is TRBJ2-7 and V is TRBV5-1; 8 bases match TRBD1. CDR1 SGHRS and CDR2 YFSETQ come from the germline V gene. The CDR3 extends over 13 amino acids. V lost 4 bases and J lost 5; bases outside the gene matches: 5. CDR3 nucleotide sequence: TGCGCCAGCAGCCCCGGACAGGGCGACGAGCAGTACTTC. Encoded protein: CASSPGQGDEQYF.

The chain carries TRBV5-1 and TRBJ2-2; 7 bases align to TRBD1. Germline V gene sequence: CDR1 SGHRS, CDR2 YFSETQ. With V trimmed by 4 bases and J by 1 base, 4 bases remained unmatched. The CDR3 contains 15 residues. The CDR3 reads CASSDRDRNTGELFF. In DNA form, the CDR3 reads TGCGCCAGCAGCGACCGGGACAGGAACACCGGGGAGCTGTTTTTT.

The table lists this clone with a count of one. The chain uses TRBV7-3 and TRBJ2-1; weak D call: TRBD2 (6 bases). The CDR3 sequence is 15 residues long. V shed 2 bases and J shed 6 bases, with 14 bases lying between them. Germline V gene lookup returns CDR1 SGHTA and CDR2 FQGTGA. Here the CDR3 DNA reads TGTGCCAGCAGCTTAGAGGTAGCGGCTGTCAATGAGCAGTTCTTC. Translation: CASSLEVAAVNEQFF.

The chain uses TRBV2 and TRBJ2-1, with TRBD2 identical over 12 bases. Losses at the gene ends were 6 bases for V and 10 bases for J; bases not matched to a gene: 10. The CDR3 runs to 15 residues. Per germline, CDR1 SNHLY and CDR2 FYNNEI. The CDR3 loop is CASSYASGGAQEQFF. Here the CDR3 DNA reads TGTGCCAGCAGCTATGCTAGCGGGGGGGCCCAGGAGCAGTTCTTC.

The chain uses TRBV7-3 and TRBJ2-5, with a weak D call TRBD2 (6 bases). Germline V lookup: CDR1 SGHTA, CDR2 FQGTGA. The CDR3 has 18 amino acids. V lost 5 bases, J lost 1 base, and 23 bases lay in between. CDR3 sequence: CASSPLVRRGELQETQYF. CDR3 DNA: TGTGCCAGCAGCCCTCTGGTTAGGCGGGGAGAACTCCAAGAGACCCAGTACTTC.

V is TRBV5-1 and J is TRBJ2-1; 7 nucleotides agree with TRBD1. V lost 0 bases to trimming and J lost 0 bases; unmatched junction nucleotides: 3. The CDR3 loop spans 16 amino acids. Germline CDR1 reads SGHRS; CDR2 reads YFSETQ. The DNA of the CDR3 is TGCGCCAGCAGCTTGGCGGACAGGTACTCCTACAATGAGCAGTTCTTC. Its protein product is CASSLADRYSYNEQFF.

This clone was counted once. The rearrangement links TRBV3-1 (or the pseudogene TRBV3-2) to TRBJ2-2; no reliable D call. Germline lookup yields CDR1 LGHDT and CDR2 YNNKEL (reference sequence). This CDR3 contains 13 residues. V was clipped by 4 bases and J by 5 bases, with 8 bases between them. CDR3 in DNA: TGTGCCAGCAGCCCTGGGGTAACCGGGGAGCTGTTTTTT. Translation gives CASSPGVTGELFF.

This clone was found a few times. This chain links TRBV2 with TRBJ1-5, with D tentatively TRBD1 (6 bases). Germline CDR1 reads SNHLY; CDR2 reads FYNNEI. The CDR3 length is 15 residues. Trimming took off 6 bases at V and 0 bases at J, with 12 bases between the two ends. The CDR3 sequence: CASRDSPHSNQPQHF. The CDR3 bases are TGTGCCAGCAGGGACAGTCCACATAGCAATCAGCCCCAGCATTTT.

The chain has TRBV10-3 and TRBJ1-5; 7 bases align to TRBD1. This CDR3 is 17 amino acids long. Germline CDR1 is ENHRY and CDR2 is SYGVKD. The V and J ends lost 0 bases and 1 base, in that order; junction bases with no gene match: 6. The chain's CDR3 is CAISESLGQWSNQPQHF. Written as DNA, the CDR3 is TGTGCCATCAGTGAGTCGTTGGGACAGTGGAGCAATCAGCCCCAGCATTTT.

This clone was detected once. This chain uses TRBV2 with TRBJ1-2; D is undetermined. V was shortened by 3 bases and J by 10 bases, with 12 bases between the two germline ends. Germline-derived CDR1 and CDR2 are SNHLY and FYNNEI. CDR3 length equals 12 residues. The CDR3 is CASSDPARPYTF. CDR3 coding DNA: TGTGCCAGCAGTGATCCCGCCAGGCCCTACACCTTC. The full variable domain, rest sourced from reference TRBV2 and TRBJ1-2, is EPEVTQTPSHQVTQMGQEVILRCVPISNHLYFYWYRQILGQKVEFLVSFYNNEISEKSEIFDDQFSVERPDGSNFTLKIRSTKLEDSAMYFCASSDPARPYTFGSGTRLTVV.

This clone came up once. This chain connects TRBV4-2 to TRBJ2-7; no reliable D call. The CDR3 loop spans 15 amino acids. Trimming removed 2 bases at V and 3 bases at J, with 14 bases between. Germline values: CDR1 LGHNA, CDR2 YNFKEQ. This CDR3 reads CASSQRPRDRYEQYF. CDR3 nucleotide sequence: TGTGCCAGCAGCCAAAGGCCTAGGGATCGCTACGAGCAGTACTTC.